The 27 T cell receptor beta chains listed next were all sequenced from one sample in a study of T-cell reconstitution after alpha-beta-depleted transplantation in children. Preparation of the TCRbeta library involved a method that used unique molecular identifiers. TCRdb redid the calling of the PCR reads with MiXCR, one entry per CDR3 protein. The sample holds more than 400,000 distinct CDR3 sequences, about 10% seen once. The sample here was PBMCs, mostly from graft donor cells, taken 180 days after TCRalphabeta/CD19-depleted stem cell transplant. Every receptor here comes from a female patient between 2 and 10 years old who had a stem cell transplant for aplastic anemia, so the T cells may come from the graft donor.

The rearrangement links TRBV7-6 to TRBJ2-5, with TRBD2 as a possible D gene (6 bases). Germline CDR1 reads SGHVS; CDR2 reads FNYEAQ. There are 16 residues in the CDR3. Between the trimmed V and J ends, which lost 3 bases and 2 bases, there was a span of 16 bases. The CDR3 DNA reads as TGTGCCAGCAGCTTGTGGGGGGACCACGTACAAGAGACCCAGTACTTC. The encoded protein is CASSLWGDHVQETQYF.

A few counts support this clonotype. The chain combines TRBV18 with TRBJ2-7, with 11 bases lining up with TRBD1. Trimming took 1 base from V and 4 from J; bases not matched to a gene: 6. The CDR3 spans 16 residues. Germline lookup yields CDR1 KGHSH and CDR2 LQKENI. CDR3 sequence reads: CASSPRTGGFLYEQYV. CDR3 nucleotide sequence: TGTGCCAGCTCACCACGGACAGGGGGCTTTTTGTACGAGCAGTACGTC.

The rearrangement uses TRBV5-1 and TRBJ2-3, with D perhaps matching TRBD1 or TRBD2 (6 bases each). This CDR3 has 13 amino acids. Germline CDR1 SGHRS, CDR2 YFSETQ. Trimming took 5 bases from V and 2 from J, leaving 9 bases between them. The CDR3, as DNA: TGCGCCAGCAGAGGGGGGCCCACAGATACGCAGTATTTT. It is translated as CASRGGPTDTQYF.

The chain links TRBV6-5 to TRBJ1-2; TRBD1 might be the D (5 bases). This CDR3 contains 14 residues. The V and J ends lost 0 bases and 8 bases respectively, with 13 bases between them. The germline V gene has CDR1 MNHEY and CDR2 SVGAGI. The CDR3 loop is CASSYSGQGGGYTF. In DNA form, the CDR3 reads TGTGCCAGCAGTTACTCTGGGCAGGGCGGGGGCTACACCTTC.

In this sample, this clonotype turned up a few times. CDR3 nucleotides: TGTGCCAGCAGCCAAGGGTCAGGAAGCAATCAGCCCCAGCATTTT. Protein: CASSQGSGSNQPQHF. The chain carries TRBV3-1 and TRBJ1-5, with unresolved D. Trimming removed 1 base at V and 1 base at J, with 8 bases between. This CDR3 has 15 amino acids. Looked up from germline, CDR1 is LGHDT and CDR2 is YNNKEL (reference sequence). The full variable domain, in which reference TRBV3-1 and TRBJ1-5 provide the parts outside the CDR3, is DTAVSQTPKYLVTQMGNDKSIKCEQNLGHDTMYWYKQDSKKFLKIMFSYNNKELIINETVPNRFSPKSPDKAHLNLHINSLELGDSAVYFCASSQGSGSNQPQHFGDGTRLSIL.

This clonotype was detected many times. The chain recombines TRBV10-3 with TRBJ1-6; tentatively, D is TRBD1 (6 bases). This CDR3 is 13 amino acids long. Trimming cost V 0 bases and J 15 bases, with 12 bases left between them. Germline loops: CDR1 ENHRY, CDR2 SYGVKD. CDR3 sequence (DNA): TGTGCCATCAGTGAGTCAACAGGGCGCCACCTCCACTTT. It codes for CAISESTGRHLHF.

The chain uses TRBV27 and TRBJ1-5, with 8 bases aligning to TRBD1. V dropped 4 bases and J dropped 3; count of bases not matched to a gene: 17. CDR1 and CDR2 from the germline V gene are MNHEY and SMNVEV (reference sequence). The CDR3 has 19 residues. CDR3 loop: CASSSQPGRGTGLNQPQHF. The DNA of the CDR3 is TGTGCCAGCAGTTCCCAGCCAGGGCGCGGGACAGGCCTCAATCAGCCCCAGCATTTT.

There are a few counts of this clonotype. This chain joins TRBV24-1 and TRBJ2-2, with 14 bases lining up with TRBD2. The CDR3 runs to 18 residues. The V and J ends lost 3 bases and 1 base, in that order; junction bases with no gene match: 3. Germline V gene data show CDR1 as KGHDR and CDR2 as SFDVKD. CDR3 sequence reads: CATSDRLAGGWNTGELFF. CDR3 DNA sequence: TGTGCCACCAGTGATCGACTAGCGGGAGGGTGGAACACCGGGGAGCTGTTTTTT.

This clonotype has just a few counts. The J gene is TRBJ2-7, the V gene TRBV27, with D unresolved. Per germline, CDR1 MNHEY and CDR2 SMNVEV (reference sequence). V shed 0 bases and J shed 2 bases, with 8 bases lying between them. The CDR3 is made up of 14 amino acids. CDR3 sequence: CASSLSRQPYEQYF. In DNA, the CDR3 is TGTGCCAGCAGTTTATCGCGGCAGCCCTACGAGCAGTACTTC.

The chain links TRBV5-1 to TRBJ2-7; 8 nucleotides line up with TRBD1. The CDR3 sequence is 17 residues long. The ends lost 0 bases at V and 3 bases at J; junction bases unmatched: 11. Germline CDR1 SGHRS, CDR2 YFSETQ. This CDR3 is CASSLAAGTGANYEQYV. CDR3 nucleotides: TGCGCCAGCAGCTTGGCGGCGGGGACAGGAGCAAACTACGAGCAGTACGTC.

This sequence joins TRBV2 and TRBJ1-2; no reliable D call. Trimming removed 5 bases at V and 4 bases at J, with 8 bases between. The CDR3 contains 12 residues. From germline, CDR1 is SNHLY and CDR2 FYNNEI. DNA of the CDR3: TGTGCCAGCAGTCTGACCCGCTATGGCTACACCTTC. Translated: CASSLTRYGYTF.

This chain joins TRBV5-1 and TRBJ2-3; 14 nucleotides align to TRBD2. This CDR3 has 19 amino acids. V was clipped by 0 bases and J by 6 bases; unmatched bases: 12. Germline assignment: CDR1 SGHRS and CDR2 YFSETQ. CDR3 sequence (DNA): TGCGCCAGCAGCTTGGAAGGGACTAGCGGGAGAAGGGTTGCGGATACGCAGTATTTT. This sequence encodes CASSLEGTSGRRVADTQYF.

This clonotype was picked up many times. This chain connects TRBV10-3 to TRBJ1-2, with D perhaps TRBD1 (6 bases). Trimming shortened V by 0 bases and J by 4 bases, and 12 bases separated the two germline ends. Germline values: CDR1 ENHRY, CDR2 SYGVKD. The CDR3 sequence is 15 residues long. In DNA, the CDR3 is TGTGCCATCAGTGAGTCATTGACAGGCTCCTATGGCTACACCTTC. Residues: CAISESLTGSYGYTF.

V usage is TRBV9 and J usage is TRBJ1-2; D not certain. Per the germline V gene, CDR1 is SGDLS and CDR2 is YYNGEE. This CDR3 is 12 amino acids long. Between the trimmed V and J ends, which lost 1 base and 6 bases, there was a span of 7 bases. The DNA for the CDR3 is TGTGCCAGCAGCGTAAGAGGGAATGGCTACACCTTC. As protein: CASSVRGNGYTF.

The chain carries TRBV12-3 or TRBV12-4 and TRBJ2-3, with 8 bases lining up with TRBD2. With V trimmed by 11 bases and J by 1 base, 5 bases remained unmatched. The CDR3 is 13 residues long. The CDR3 DNA sequence: TGTGCCGCCACTAGCGGCCGCACAGATACGCAGTATTTT. Amino acids: CAATSGRTDTQYF.

This clonotype appeared a few times. The chain combines TRBV5-6 with TRBJ1-5; a weak D match, TRBD1 (5 bases). This CDR3 comprises 14 residues. The V gene's germline CDR1 is SGHDT and CDR2 YYEEEE. Trimming took off 7 bases at V and 2 bases at J, with 13 bases between the two ends. The CDR3 nucleotides read TGTGCCAGCGAAAAGGGGCTTGGCAATCAGCCCCAGCATTTT. Residues: CASEKGLGNQPQHF.

This clonotype was picked up many times. The chain is built from TRBV28 and TRBJ2-7; a weak D match, TRBD1 (5 bases). V was trimmed by 2 bases and J by 5 bases, leaving 16 bases between them. Germline V CDR1 and CDR2: MDHEN, SYDVKM. This CDR3 is 15 amino acids long. The CDR3 region has the DNA TGTGCCAGCAGTTTAGGGCTGGGCAGGGTCCACGAGCAGTACTTC. Translated, it gives CASSLGLGRVHEQYF.

This clonotype was seen only a few times. The J gene is TRBJ2-7, the V gene TRBV7-2; TRBD2 matches at 11 bases. V trimming: 4 bases; J trimming: 0 bases; junction bases outside the gene matches: 5. Germline V gives CDR1 SGHTA, CDR2 FQGNSA. The CDR3 has 16 residues. The CDR3 loop reads CASSSPGTSGSYEQYF. In DNA form, the CDR3 reads TGTGCCAGCAGCTCCCCTGGGACTAGCGGCTCCTACGAGCAGTACTTC. The whole variable domain, filled in from reference TRBV7-2 and TRBJ2-7, reads GAGVSQSPSNKVTEKGKDVELRCDPISGHTALYWYRQSLGQGLEFLIYFQGNSAPDKSGLPSDRFSAERTGGSVSTLTIQRTQQEDSAVYLCASSSPGTSGSYEQYFGPGTRLTVT.

This sequence joins TRBV20-1 and TRBJ2-3; possibly TRBD2 for D (6 bases). CDR3 size: 15 residues. V lost 1 base and J lost 4, with 15 bases in between. Germline CDR1 is DFQATT and CDR2 is SNEGSKA (reference sequence). CDR3 nucleotide sequence: TGCAGTGCTAGAGGGGGGGAGGACCTCGCAGATACGCAGTATTTT. The encoded protein is CSARGGEDLADTQYF.

This clonotype has more than one count but fewer than ten. CDR3 sequence: CASSENGADRGNIQYF. CDR3 DNA: TGTGCCAGCAGTGAGAACGGGGCCGACAGGGGAAACATTCAGTACTTC. This chain uses TRBV25-1 with TRBJ2-4; 8 nucleotides align to TRBD1. V was pared by 3 bases and J by 6 bases, with 10 bases of the junction left unmatched. Germline CDR1 and CDR2: MGHDK and SYGVNS. The CDR3 covers 16 residues.

This chain links TRBV5-1 with TRBJ2-5; 7 nucleotides match TRBD2. The CDR3 length is 17 residues. Germline assignment: CDR1 SGHRS and CDR2 YFSETQ. The V and J ends lost 7 bases and 2 bases, in that order; junction bases with no gene match: 17. The CDR3 DNA sequence: TGCGCCAGCGGGCAAAGACTAGCTACCGAACTACAAGAGACCCAGTACTTC. It translates to CASGQRLATELQETQYF.

In DNA form, the CDR3 reads TGCGCCAGCAGCCAGGCAGGGGGCATTGGGGCCAACGTCCTGACTTTC. Translation gives CASSQAGGIGANVLTF. The chain is built from TRBV4-3 and TRBJ2-6; 8 nucleotides align to TRBD1. The junction had 4 bases not matched to a gene; V was cut back by 3 bases and J by 3 bases. CDR3 length equals 16 residues. Germline V gene sequence: CDR1 LGHNA, CDR2 YSLEER.

This clonotype was picked up a small number of times. This chain links TRBV7-2 with TRBJ1-2, with a weak D call TRBD1 (5 bases). The CDR3 sequence is 14 residues long. Trimming removed 1 base from V and 8 bases from J, with 14 bases in between. The germline V gene encodes CDR1 SGHTA and CDR2 FQGNSA. The CDR3 coding sequence is TGTGCCAGCAGCTTAGTAGGCAGGGAGGGAGGCTACACCTTC. This translates into CASSLVGREGGYTF.

This clonotype was observed a handful of times. V is TRBV27 and J is TRBJ1-5; perhaps TRBD1 as D (6 bases). V was trimmed by 0 bases and J by 7 bases, leaving 13 bases between them. CDR1 and CDR2 from the germline V gene are MNHEY and SMNVEV (reference sequence). The CDR3 consists of 15 residues. The CDR3 bases are TGTGCCAGCAGTTTATCGTGGGGGGCGCACCAGCCCCAGCATTTT. It encodes CASSLSWGAHQPQHF.

The sample holds a few counts of this clonotype. CDR3 region: CASTPDRVWQTQYF. The DNA of the CDR3 is TGCGCCAGCACCCCGGACAGGGTTTGGCAGACCCAGTACTTC. V gene TRBV5-1 combines with J gene TRBJ2-5, with TRBD1 matching over 8 bases. CDR3 length equals 14 residues. V was pared by 6 bases and J by 6 bases, with 10 bases of the junction left unmatched. Germline V gene sequence: CDR1 SGHRS, CDR2 YFSETQ.

In this sample, this clonotype turned up many times. The rearrangement joins TRBV5-1 to TRBJ2-1; no definite D call. CDR1 is SGHRS and CDR2 is YFSETQ in the germline V gene. The V and J ends lost 3 bases and 4 bases respectively, with 11 bases between them. The CDR3 spans 14 residues. Here the CDR3 DNA reads TGCGCCAGCAGCTGGGCCGGCGGTTACAATGAGCAGTTCTTC. It yields the protein CASSWAGGYNEQFF.

CDR3 bases: TGCAGTGCTCCTCTACCCTTCTGGGCGAGTAATGAAAAACTGTTTTTT. Its translation: CSAPLPFWASNEKLFF. The chain has TRBV20-1 and TRBJ1-4; D remains unclear. Between the trimmed V and J ends, which lost 5 bases and 4 bases, there was a span of 20 bases. CDR3 length: 16 amino acids. CDR1 and CDR2 (germline): DFQATT, SNEGSKA (reference sequence).